This note documents a single T cell receptor (beta chain) sequence. This record comes from a study of blood T cell repertoires in COVID-19. Study-wide context: The United States, Italy and Spain provided the acute and convalescent COVID-19 samples.

Germline V gene lookup returns CDR1 MNHEY and CDR2 SVGAGI. Trimming cost V 7 bases and J 2 bases, with 12 bases left between them. This CDR3 is 13 amino acids long. The repertoire was sequenced with immunoSEQ multiplex PCR; TCRdb's copy has only in-frame clones and lacks some. This sample yields roughly 400,000 clones, of which about 89% are seen a single time; 0.8% to 0.9% belongs to the top ten. The sequencing sample was made of PBMCs or T cells enriched from blood (not recorded which). The TCR originated in a woman aged 40-49 years who had been exposed to COVID-19. The chain links TRBV6-5 to TRBJ2-7; D gene unclear. The CDR3 DNA is TGTGCCAGCAAGAACACTATGCCCTACGAGCAGTACTTC. It yields the protein CASKNTMPYEQYF.